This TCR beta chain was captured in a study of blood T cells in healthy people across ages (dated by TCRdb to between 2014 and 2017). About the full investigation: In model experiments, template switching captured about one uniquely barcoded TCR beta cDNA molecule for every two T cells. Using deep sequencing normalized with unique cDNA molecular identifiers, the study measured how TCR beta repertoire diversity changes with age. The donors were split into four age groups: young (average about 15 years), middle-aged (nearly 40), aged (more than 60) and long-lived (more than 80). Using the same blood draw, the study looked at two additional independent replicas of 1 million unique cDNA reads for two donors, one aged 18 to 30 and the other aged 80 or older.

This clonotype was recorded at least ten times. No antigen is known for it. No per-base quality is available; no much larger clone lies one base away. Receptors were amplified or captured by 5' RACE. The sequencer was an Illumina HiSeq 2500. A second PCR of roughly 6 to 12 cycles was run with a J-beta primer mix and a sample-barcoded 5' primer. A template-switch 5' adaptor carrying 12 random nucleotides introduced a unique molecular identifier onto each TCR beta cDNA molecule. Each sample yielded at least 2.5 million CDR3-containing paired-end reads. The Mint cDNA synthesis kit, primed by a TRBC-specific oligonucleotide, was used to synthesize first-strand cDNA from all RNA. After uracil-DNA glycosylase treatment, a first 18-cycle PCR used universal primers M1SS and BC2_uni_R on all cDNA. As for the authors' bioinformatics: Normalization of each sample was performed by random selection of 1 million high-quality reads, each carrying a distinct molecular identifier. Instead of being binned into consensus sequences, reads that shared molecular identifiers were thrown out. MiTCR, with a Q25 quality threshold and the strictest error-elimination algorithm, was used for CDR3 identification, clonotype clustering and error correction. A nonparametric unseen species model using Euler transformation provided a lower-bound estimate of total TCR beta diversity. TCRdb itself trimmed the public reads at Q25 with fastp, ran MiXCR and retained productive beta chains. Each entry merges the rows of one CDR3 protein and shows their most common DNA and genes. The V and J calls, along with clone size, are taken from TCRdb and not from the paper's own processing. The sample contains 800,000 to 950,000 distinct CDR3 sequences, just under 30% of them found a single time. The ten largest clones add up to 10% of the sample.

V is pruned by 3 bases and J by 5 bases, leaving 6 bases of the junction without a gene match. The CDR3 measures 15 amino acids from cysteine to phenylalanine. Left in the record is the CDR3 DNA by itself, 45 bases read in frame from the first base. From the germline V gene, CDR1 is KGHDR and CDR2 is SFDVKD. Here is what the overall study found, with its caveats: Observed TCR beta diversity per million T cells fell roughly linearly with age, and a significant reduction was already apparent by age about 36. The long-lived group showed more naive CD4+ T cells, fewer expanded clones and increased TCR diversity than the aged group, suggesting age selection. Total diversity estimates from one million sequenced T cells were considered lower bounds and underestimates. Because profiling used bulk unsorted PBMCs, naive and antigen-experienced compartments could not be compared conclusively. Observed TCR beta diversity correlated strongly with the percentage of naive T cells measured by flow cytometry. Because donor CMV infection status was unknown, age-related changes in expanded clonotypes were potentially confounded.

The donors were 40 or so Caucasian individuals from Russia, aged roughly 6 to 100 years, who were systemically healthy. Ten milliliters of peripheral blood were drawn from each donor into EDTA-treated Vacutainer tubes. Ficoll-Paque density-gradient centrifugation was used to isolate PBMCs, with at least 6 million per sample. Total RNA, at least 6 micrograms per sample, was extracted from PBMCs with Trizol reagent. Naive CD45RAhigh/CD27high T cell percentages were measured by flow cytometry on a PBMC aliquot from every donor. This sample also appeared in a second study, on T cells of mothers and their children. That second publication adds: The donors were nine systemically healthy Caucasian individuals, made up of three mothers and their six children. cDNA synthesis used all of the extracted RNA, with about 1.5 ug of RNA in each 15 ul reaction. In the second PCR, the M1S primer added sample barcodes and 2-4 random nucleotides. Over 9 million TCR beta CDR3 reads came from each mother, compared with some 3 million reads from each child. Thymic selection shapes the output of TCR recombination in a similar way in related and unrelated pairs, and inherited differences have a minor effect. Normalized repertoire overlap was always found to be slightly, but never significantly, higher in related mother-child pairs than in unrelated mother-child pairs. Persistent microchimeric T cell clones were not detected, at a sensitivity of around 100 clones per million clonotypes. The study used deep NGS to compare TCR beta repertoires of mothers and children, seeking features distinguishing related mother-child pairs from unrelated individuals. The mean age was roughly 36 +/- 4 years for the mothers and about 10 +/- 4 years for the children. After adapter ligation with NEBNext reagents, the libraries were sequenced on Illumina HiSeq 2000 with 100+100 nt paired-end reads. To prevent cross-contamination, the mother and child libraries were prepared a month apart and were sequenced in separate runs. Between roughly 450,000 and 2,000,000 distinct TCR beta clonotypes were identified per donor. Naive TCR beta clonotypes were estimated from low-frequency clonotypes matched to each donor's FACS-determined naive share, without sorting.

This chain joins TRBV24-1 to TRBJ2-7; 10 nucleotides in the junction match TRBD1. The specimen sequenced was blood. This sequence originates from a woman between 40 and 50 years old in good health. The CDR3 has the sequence CATSDPGQGKNEQYF. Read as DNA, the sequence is TGTGCCACCAGTGATCCGGGACAGGGGAAAAACGAGCAGTACTTC.